Below are 4 T cell receptor beta chains sequenced from a single sample in a study of cytomegalovirus exposure and HLA in healthy donors. A multiplex PCR was run with 60 Vbeta primers and 13 Jbeta primers. Assay: immunoSEQ multiplex PCR; the TCRdb copy retains only in-frame clones and omits some. In total, the table holds around 50,000 clones. Input material: PBMCs. These receptor sequences come from a woman aged 40 to 49 in good health and CMV-seronegative.

The J gene is TRBJ2-2, the V gene TRBV9; a weak D match, TRBD2 (7 bases). Per germline, CDR1 SGDLS and CDR2 YYNGEE. Trimming removed 4 bases from V and 2 bases from J, with 18 bases in between. CDR3 length equals 17 residues. CDR3 coding DNA: TGTGCCAGCAGCCTCGAGGGCGGGGGCGAAAACACCGGGGAGCTGTTTTTT. Translating gives CASSLEGGGENTGELFF.

The chain uses TRBV28 and TRBJ2-3; the match to TRBD1 covers 9 bases. Losses at the gene ends were 0 bases for V and 5 bases for J; bases not matched to a gene: 9. The CDR3 runs 17 residues. Germline V gives CDR1 MDHEN, CDR2 SYDVKM. CDR3 protein: CASSLWATGGQGDTQYF. DNA for the CDR3: TGTGCCAGCAGTTTATGGGCGACAGGGGGGCAGGGAGATACGCAGTATTTT.

The chain carries TRBV6-6 and TRBJ1-5; D remains unclear. This CDR3 comprises 12 residues. With 3 bases removed from V and 4 bases from J, the gap between germline ends came to 4 bases. Looked up from germline, CDR1 is MNHNY and CDR2 is SVGAGI (reference sequence). CDR3 protein: CASSYENQPQHF. The CDR3 bases are TGTGCCAGCAGTTATGAGAATCAGCCCCAGCATTTT.

V and J are TRBV19 and TRBJ1-3; the match to TRBD1 covers 10 bases. V gave up 11 bases and J gave up 2 bases; unmatched junction bases: 6. The germline V gene encodes CDR1 LNHDA and CDR2 SQIVND (reference sequence). The CDR3 extends over 14 amino acids. CDR3 bases: TGTGCCTCGAGAGACAGGGGGCCTGGAAACACCATATATTTT. This sequence encodes CASRDRGPGNTIYF.